Below, 25 T cell receptor beta chains from the same sample are listed, as sequenced in a study of identical twins. MiXCR was run by TCRdb on the 5' RACE reads, yielding one entry per CDR3 protein. The data hold 1.5 million to 2 million distinct CDR3 sequences, with roughly 35% observed a single time. The sequenced sample consisted of cord blood. Source of these receptors: a newborn girl in good health.

The chain links TRBV27 to TRBJ2-3, with D perhaps matching TRBD2 (5 bases). The V gene's germline CDR1 is MNHEY and CDR2 SMNVEV (reference sequence). The CDR3 is made up of 14 amino acids. V was shortened by 6 bases and J by 5 bases, with 15 bases between the two germline ends. CDR3 residues: CASSSRTAKDTQYF. The DNA of the CDR3 is TGTGCCAGCAGCTCTCGGACTGCTAAAGATACGCAGTATTTT.

This clonotype was detected once. The chain is built from TRBV15 and TRBJ1-1; D ambiguous. Germline V gives CDR1 LNHNV, CDR2 YYDKDF (reference sequence). This CDR3 has 13 residues. Trimming stripped 0 bases from V and 3 bases from J, with 5 bases between. The CDR3 sequence: CATSRDPYTEAFF. Written as DNA, the CDR3 is TGTGCCACCAGCAGAGACCCCTACACTGAAGCTTTCTTT.

V gene TRBV5-6 combines with J gene TRBJ2-1, with 10 nucleotides matching TRBD2. Germline V CDR1 and CDR2: SGHDT, YYEEEE. V trimming: 1 base; J trimming: 7 bases; junction bases outside the gene matches: 5. This CDR3 contains 15 residues. The CDR3 protein is CASSLFSGRGNEQFF. The CDR3 nucleotides read TGTGCCAGCAGCTTGTTCAGCGGGAGGGGGAATGAGCAGTTCTTC.

This sequence joins TRBV7-9 and TRBJ2-7, with D perhaps given as TRBD1 or TRBD2 (5 bases each). Germline lookup yields CDR1 SEHNR and CDR2 FQNEAQ (reference sequence). This CDR3 contains 16 residues. V was clipped by 4 bases and J by 0 bases, with 16 bases between them. The CDR3 sequence: CASSSPGTLGSYEQYF. The CDR3 coding sequence is TGTGCCAGCAGCTCCCCGGGGACGCTTGGCTCCTACGAGCAGTACTTC.

This clonotype was seen more than once but under ten times. V and J are TRBV3-1 and TRBJ2-3; D is unclear. The CDR3 sequence is 17 residues long. Germline V gene data show CDR1 as LGHDT and CDR2 as YNNKEL (reference sequence). V was clipped by 0 bases and J by 4 bases, with 17 bases between them. CDR3 bases: TGTGCCAGCAGCCAAGAACGCAGCGCCCCCGGCCCAGATACGCAGTATTTT. Translation: CASSQERSAPGPDTQYF.

This clonotype was counted a few times. One base away lies a much larger clone, so this may be a sequencing read error. The chain employs TRBV13 and TRBJ1-1; tentatively, D is TRBD1 (5 bases). Per germline, CDR1 PRHDT and CDR2 FYEKMQ (reference sequence). Trimming removed 6 bases at V and 1 base at J, with 9 bases between. This CDR3 contains 13 residues. CDR3 bases: TGTGCCAGCAGACCGGGACGGAACACTGAAGCTTTCTTT. Translation: CASRPGRNTEAFF. The variable domain in full, with the rest retrieved from reference TRBV13 and TRBJ1-1, is AAGVIQSPRHLIKEKRETATLKCYPIPRHDTVYWYQQGPGQDPQFLISFYEKMQSDKGSIPDRFSAQQFSDYHSELNMSSLELGDSALYFCASRPGRNTEAFFGQGTRLTVV.

V usage is TRBV12-3 or TRBV12-4 and J usage is TRBJ2-1; 10 bases agree with TRBD1. The J call is doubtful: the DNA matches TRBJ2-7 better. The CDR3 has 12 residues. CDR3 amino acids: CASRPDRGPQYF. The DNA for the CDR3 is TGTGCCAGCAGACCCGACAGGGGGCCGCAGTACTTC.

The chain is built from TRBV7-2 and TRBJ2-3, with 12 bases lining up with TRBD1. The CDR3 has 16 residues. With 3 bases clipped from V and 4 bases from J, the junction kept 5 bases outside the gene matches. The germline V gene has CDR1 SGHTA and CDR2 FQGNSA. CDR3 sequence reads: CASSFGGQGAADTQYF. The CDR3 coding sequence is TGTGCCAGCAGCTTTGGGGGACAGGGGGCGGCAGATACGCAGTATTTT. The full variable domain, completed using reference TRBV7-2 and TRBJ2-3, is GAGVSQSPSNKVTEKGKDVELRCDPISGHTALYWYRQSLGQGLEFLIYFQGNSAPDKSGLPSDRFSAERTGGSVSTLTIQRTQQEDSAVYLCASSFGGQGAADTQYFGPGTRLTVL.

This clonotype was counted only a few times. V and J are TRBV12-3 or TRBV12-4 and TRBJ1-1; weak D call: TRBD1 (5 bases). The CDR3 loop spans 13 amino acids. With 5 bases removed from V and 3 bases from J, the gap between germline ends came to 10 bases. The CDR3 loop is CASSPRDYTEAFF. The CDR3 DNA reads as TGTGCCAGCAGTCCCCGGGACTACACTGAAGCTTTCTTT.

This clonotype came up a few times. CDR3 sequence reads: CASSVVVGTSSYNEQFF. The CDR3 coding sequence is TGTGCCAGCAGCGTAGTCGTTGGGACTAGCTCCTACAATGAGCAGTTCTTC. J is TRBJ2-1 and V is TRBV9, with 8 positions matching TRBD2. The length of the CDR3 is 17 residues. The germline V gene encodes CDR1 SGDLS and CDR2 YYNGEE. Trimming cost V 0 bases and J 0 bases; bases outside gene matches: 5.

On this clonotype: The junction shows a germline mismatch at one end, possibly a read error. The chain carries TRBV2 and TRBJ2-1, with D tentatively TRBD2 (5 bases). This CDR3 has 16 residues. Germline V gene sequence: CDR1 SNHLY, CDR2 FYNNEI. The DNA of the CDR3 is TGTGCCAGCGGAATGCCCCTAGCCAACCCCTACAGTGAGCAGTTCTTC. It yields the protein CASGMPLANPYSEQFF.

The chain joins TRBV3-1 to TRBJ1-5, with 9 bases fitting TRBD1. The CDR3 consists of 17 residues. Germline V gene lookup returns CDR1 LGHDT and CDR2 YNNKEL (reference sequence). V shed 4 bases, J shed 0 bases, and the junction held 7 bases outside the gene matches. The CDR3 nucleotides are TGTGCCAGCAGCCCAGGGACAGGGATTAATAGCAATCAGCCCCAGCATTTT. As protein: CASSPGTGINSNQPQHF. The full variable domain, in which reference TRBV3-1 and TRBJ1-5 provide the parts outside the CDR3, is DTAVSQTPKYLVTQMGNDKSIKCEQNLGHDTMYWYKQDSKKFLKIMFSYNNKELIINETVPNRFSPKSPDKAHLNLHINSLELGDSAVYFCASSPGTGINSNQPQHFGDGTRLSIL.

This clonotype was counted between two and nine times. This chain joins TRBV29-1 and TRBJ1-1; 8 bases are a match to TRBD1. CDR3 length equals 15 residues. The V segment lost 0 bases and the J segment 1 base; nucleotides outside the gene matches: 4. CDR1 is SQVTM, CDR2 ANQGSEA, per germline. The CDR3 DNA reads TGCAGCGTTGAAGATTTGACAGGGGCGAACACTGAAGCTTTCTTT. Its protein product is CSVEDLTGANTEAFF.

This clonotype was seen only a few times. The genes are TRBV4-2 and TRBJ2-3, with 8 bases identical to TRBD1. After removal of 0 bases from V and 2 bases from J, the junction contained 4 bases not matched to a gene. This CDR3 contains 16 residues. Germline V gene data show CDR1 as LGHNA and CDR2 as YNFKEQ. CDR3 protein: CASSQDGQGVTDTQYF. The CDR3 region has the DNA TGTGCCAGCAGCCAAGATGGACAGGGTGTCACAGATACGCAGTATTTT.

Turning to this clonotype: A read error is possible here, since a much larger clone lies one base away. The chain couples TRBV2 to TRBJ2-7, with D uncertain. CDR3 size: 11 residues. Trimming pared 6 bases from V and 12 bases from J, leaving 15 bases between. CDR1 and CDR2 (germline): SNHLY, FYNNEI. CDR3: CASRVQETRYF. CDR3 coding DNA: TGTGCCAGCAGGGTGCAAGAGACCCGGTACTTC.

In DNA form, the CDR3 reads TGTGCCAGCAGCTTTGGCCTATCTAGCGGGGGTACAGATACGCAGTATTTT. Encoded protein: CASSFGLSSGGTDTQYF. The gene calls are TRBV5-8 and TRBJ2-3, with 10 bases fitting TRBD2. Germline CDR1 SGHTS, CDR2 YDEGEE. V shed 2 bases and J 3 bases; nucleotides not matched to a gene: 9. The CDR3 consists of 17 residues.

This clonotype was recorded a few times. The chain uses TRBV20-1 and TRBJ2-3, with 10 bases lining up with TRBD1. Trimming removed 0 bases from V and 0 bases from J; junction bases left unmatched: 6. The germline V gene encodes CDR1 DFQATT and CDR2 SNEGSKA (reference sequence). This CDR3 is built from 17 residues. Written as DNA, the CDR3 is TGCAGTGCTAGAGACCTACGGACAGGGGGTAGCACAGATACGCAGTATTTT. Encoded protein: CSARDLRTGGSTDTQYF.

A few counts support this clonotype. The chain has TRBV19 and TRBJ1-1; D is perhaps TRBD1 (5 bases). The CDR3 covers 14 residues. Trimming shortened V by 4 bases and J by 1 base, and 10 bases separated the two germline ends. Germline V gene sequence: CDR1 LNHDA, CDR2 SQIVND (reference sequence). The CDR3 protein is CASSTFQGNTEAFF. The CDR3 region has the DNA TGTGCCAGTAGTACCTTCCAGGGGAACACTGAAGCTTTCTTT.

This clonotype was picked up a small number of times. The rearrangement uses TRBV27 and TRBJ2-7; 8 positions agree with TRBD1. The CDR3 has 14 amino acids. With V trimmed by 3 bases and J by 7 bases, 8 bases remained unmatched. Germline assignment: CDR1 MNHEY and CDR2 SMNVEV (reference sequence). The chain's CDR3 is CASSLGRGPEEQYF. The CDR3 coding sequence is TGTGCCAGCAGTTTGGGCAGGGGGCCTGAGGAGCAGTACTTC.

This clonotype turned up a few times. The CDR3 nucleotides read TGTGCCAGCAGGGACAATAATGGCTACACCTTC. Amino acids: CASRDNNGYTF. V usage is TRBV28 and J usage is TRBJ1-2, with D perhaps TRBD1 (5 bases). CDR1 MDHEN and CDR2 SYDVKM come from the germline V gene. Between the trimmed V and J ends, which lost 6 bases and 6 bases, there was a span of 8 bases. This CDR3 region has 11 residues.

The genes are TRBV5-1 and TRBJ1-3; D is possibly TRBD1 (5 bases). The CDR3 runs 15 residues. The germline gives CDR1 SGHRS, CDR2 YFSETQ. V was shortened by 0 bases and J by 2 bases, with 9 bases between the two germline ends. The CDR3 here is CASSLGSGAGNTIYF. The CDR3 DNA sequence: TGCGCCAGCAGCTTGGGTTCGGGGGCTGGAAACACCATATATTTT.

The V and J genes are TRBV6-4 and TRBJ2-3; the match to TRBD2 covers 14 bases. The J segment lost 7 bases and the V segment lost 2 bases, leaving 5 bases of the junction unmatched. From germline, CDR1 is MRHNA and CDR2 SNTAGT. This CDR3 has 16 amino acids. CDR3 coding DNA: TGTGCCAGCAGTGACAGGGGACTAGCGGGAGTCAATACGCAGTATTTT. As protein: CASSDRGLAGVNTQYF.

The genes are TRBV20-1 and TRBJ2-7; tentatively, D is TRBD1 (6 bases). The germline V and J ends were trimmed by 3 bases and 2 bases, with 14 bases remaining between them. Germline assignment: CDR1 DFQATT and CDR2 SNEGSKA (reference sequence). The CDR3 is 14 amino acids. The CDR3 sequence: CSARHRDTTYEQYF. For the CDR3, the DNA is TGCAGTGCTAGGCACCGGGACACTACCTACGAGCAGTACTTC.

This clonotype occurred many times. The chain couples TRBV29-1 to TRBJ1-2; 7 positions match TRBD1. Germline loops: CDR1 SQVTM, CDR2 ANQGSEA. This CDR3 is 14 amino acids long. V shed 3 bases, J shed 6 bases, and the junction held 10 bases outside the gene matches. This CDR3 is CSVETLTGKDGYTF. In nucleotides, the CDR3 is TGCAGCGTTGAGACCCTGACAGGGAAGGATGGCTACACCTTC.

V gene TRBV12-3 or TRBV12-4 combines with J gene TRBJ2-5, with D unclear. The V gene lost 6 bases and the J gene lost 1 base, with 15 bases spanning the gap. This CDR3 is built from 15 residues. The CDR3 bases are TGTGCCAGCAGGGAAGGGTCCGTTATCCAAGAGACCCAGTACTTC. This sequence encodes CASREGSVIQETQYF.